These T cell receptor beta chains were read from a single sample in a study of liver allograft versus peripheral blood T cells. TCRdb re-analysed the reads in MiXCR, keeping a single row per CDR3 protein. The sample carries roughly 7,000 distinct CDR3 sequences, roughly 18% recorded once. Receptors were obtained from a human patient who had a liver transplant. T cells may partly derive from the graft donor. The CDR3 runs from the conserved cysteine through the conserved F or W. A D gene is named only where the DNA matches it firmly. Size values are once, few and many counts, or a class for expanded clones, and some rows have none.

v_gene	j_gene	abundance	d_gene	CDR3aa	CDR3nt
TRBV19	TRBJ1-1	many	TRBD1	CASTETGGTEAFF	TGTGCCAGTACTGAGACAGGGGGCACTGAAGCTTTCTTT
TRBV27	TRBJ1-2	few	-	CASSLSPGGGAGYTF	TGTGCCAGCAGTTTATCCCCTGGAGGGGGGGCTGGCTACACCTTC
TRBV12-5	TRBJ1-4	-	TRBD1	CASGSTGGTGLFF	TGTGCTAGTGGTTCCACAGGAGGGACAGGACTGTTTTTT
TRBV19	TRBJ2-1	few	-	CASSPRDVSEQFF	TGTGCCAGTAGCCCGAGGGACGTCAGTGAGCAGTTCTTC
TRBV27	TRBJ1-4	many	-	CASSLGRSNEKLFF	TGTGCCAGCAGTTTGGGGAGGTCTAATGAAAAACTGTTTTTT
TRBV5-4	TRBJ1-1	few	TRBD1	CASSFGDREDTEAFF	TGTGCCAGCAGCTTTGGGGACAGGGAGGACACTGAAGCTTTCTTT
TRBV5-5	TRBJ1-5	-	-	CASSLLSGANQPQHF	TGTGCCAGCAGCTTATTATCGGGTGCTAATCAGCCCCAGCATTTT
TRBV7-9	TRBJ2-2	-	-	CASSYTGSTGELFF	TGTGCCAGCAGCTATACAGGGAGCACCGGGGAGCTGTTTTTT
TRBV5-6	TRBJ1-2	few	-	CASSLTESFYGYTF	TGTGCCAGCAGCTTGACGGAAAGTTTCTATGGCTACACCTTC
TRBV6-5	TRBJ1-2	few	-	CASSYSPELEYTF	TGTGCCAGCAGTTACTCTCCCGAATTAGAATACACCTTC
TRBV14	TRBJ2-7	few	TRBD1	CASSQRDRSYEQYF	TGTGCCAGCAGCCAAAGGGACAGATCCTACGAGCAGTACTTC
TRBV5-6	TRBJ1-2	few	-	CASSPWDSRRTF	TGTGCCAGCAGCCCCTGGGACTCTAGGAGGACCTTC
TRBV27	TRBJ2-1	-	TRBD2	CASSPEAGGNEQFF	TGTGCCAGCAGTCCCGAGGCGGGGGGCAATGAGCAGTTCTTC
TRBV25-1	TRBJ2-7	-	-	CASSESRVEQYF	TGTGCCAGCAGTGAATCCAGGGTCGAGCAGTACTTC
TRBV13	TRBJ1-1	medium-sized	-	CASRKSGFSNTEAFF	TGTGCCAGCAGGAAGAGCGGCTTCTCGAACACTGAAGCTTTCTTT
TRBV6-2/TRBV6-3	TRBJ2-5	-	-	CASSQWDLQETQYF	TGTGCCAGCAGCCAATGGGACTTGCAAGAGACCCAGTACTTC
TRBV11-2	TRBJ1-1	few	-	CASSLGRGFEAFF	TGTGCCAGCAGCTTGGGGAGGGGGTTTGAAGCTTTCTTT
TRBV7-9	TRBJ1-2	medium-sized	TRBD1	CASSLVGDRDNYGYTF	TGTGCCAGCAGCTTAGTTGGTGACAGGGACAACTATGGCTACACCTTC
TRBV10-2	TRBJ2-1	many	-	CASSAGFEQFF	TGCGCCAGCAGTGCAGGGTTCGAGCAGTTCTTC
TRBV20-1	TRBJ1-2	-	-	CSAPRGYAPLGYTF	TGCAGTGCCCCCCGCGGATACGCACCGCTTGGCTACACCTTC
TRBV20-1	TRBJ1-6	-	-	CSAREAGYPLHF	TGCAGTGCTAGAGAAGCGGGGTACCCCCTCCACTTT
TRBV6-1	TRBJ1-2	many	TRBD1	CASSENRGHGYTF	TGTGCCAGCAGTGAGAACAGGGGGCATGGCTACACCTTC
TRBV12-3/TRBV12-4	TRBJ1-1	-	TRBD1	CASRSGSDRGRKTEAFF	TGTGCCAGCAGGTCCGGTTCCGACAGGGGGAGGAAAACTGAAGCTTTCTTT
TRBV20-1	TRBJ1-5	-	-	CSARGGAYQPQHF	TGCAGTGCTAGAGGAGGGGCCTATCAGCCCCAGCATTTT
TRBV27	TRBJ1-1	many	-	CASSFGAGGLNTEAFF	TGTGCCAGCAGTTTCGGAGCAGGAGGTTTGAACACTGAAGCTTTCTTT
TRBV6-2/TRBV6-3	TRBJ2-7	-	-	CASSPGRVYEQYF	TGTGCCAGCAGCCCCGGACGGGTCTACGAGCAGTACTTC
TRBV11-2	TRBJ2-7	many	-	CASSLARGPFYEQYF	TGTGCCAGCAGCTTAGCGAGGGGACCCTTTTACGAGCAGTACTTC
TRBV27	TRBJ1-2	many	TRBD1	CASSPSTGKGYTF	TGTGCCAGCAGTCCCTCGACAGGGAAGGGCTACACCTTC
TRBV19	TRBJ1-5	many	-	CASSIGPGGQPQHF	TGTGCCAGTAGTATTGGGCCAGGTGGTCAGCCCCAGCATTTT
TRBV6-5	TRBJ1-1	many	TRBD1	CASRGQAPEAFF	TGTGCCAGCAGAGGACAGGCCCCTGAAGCTTTCTTT
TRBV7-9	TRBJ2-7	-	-	CASSMGGYEQYF	TGTGCCAGCAGCATGGGGGGCTACGAGCAGTACTTC
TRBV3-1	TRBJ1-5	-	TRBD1	CASSQGGQLNQPQHF	TGTGCCAGCAGCCAAGGGGGACAGCTCAATCAGCCCCAGCATTTT
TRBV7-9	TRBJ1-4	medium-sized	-	CATGFATNEKLFF	TGTGCAACGGGATTTGCAACTAATGAAAAACTGTTTTTT
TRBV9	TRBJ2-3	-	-	CASSLLSGLLSTDTQYF	TGTGCCAGCAGCCTTCTAAGCGGGCTATTGAGCACAGATACGCAGTATTTT
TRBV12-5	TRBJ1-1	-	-	CASGPSLNTEAFF	TGTGCTAGTGGTCCCAGCTTGAACACTGAAGCTTTCTTT
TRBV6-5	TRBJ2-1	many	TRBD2	CASTLAGGNNEQFF	TGTGCCAGCACCCTAGCGGGGGGAAACAATGAGCAGTTCTTC
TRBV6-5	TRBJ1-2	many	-	CASSYGGGSFGYTF	TGTGCCAGCAGTTACGGAGGCGGCTCTTTTGGCTACACCTTC
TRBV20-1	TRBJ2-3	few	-	CSASRVSPRRVSTDTQYF	TGCAGTGCTAGCCGGGTATCCCCGCGTCGTGTTAGCACAGATACGCAGTATTTT
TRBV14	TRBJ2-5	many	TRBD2	CASSQTSGTETQYF	TGTGCCAGCAGCCAAACTAGCGGAACAGAGACCCAGTACTTC
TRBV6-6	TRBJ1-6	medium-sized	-	CASTLTGGNSPLHF	TGTGCCAGCACCCTAACGGGAGGTAATTCACCCCTCCACTTT
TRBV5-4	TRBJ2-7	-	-	CASSFGQGVLPNIEQYF	TGTGCCAGCAGCTTTGGGCAGGGAGTCCTTCCAAACATCGAGCAGTACTTC
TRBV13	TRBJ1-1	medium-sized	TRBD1	CASSLWGNGQGEAFF	TGTGCCAGCAGCTTATGGGGAAACGGACAGGGTGAAGCTTTCTTT